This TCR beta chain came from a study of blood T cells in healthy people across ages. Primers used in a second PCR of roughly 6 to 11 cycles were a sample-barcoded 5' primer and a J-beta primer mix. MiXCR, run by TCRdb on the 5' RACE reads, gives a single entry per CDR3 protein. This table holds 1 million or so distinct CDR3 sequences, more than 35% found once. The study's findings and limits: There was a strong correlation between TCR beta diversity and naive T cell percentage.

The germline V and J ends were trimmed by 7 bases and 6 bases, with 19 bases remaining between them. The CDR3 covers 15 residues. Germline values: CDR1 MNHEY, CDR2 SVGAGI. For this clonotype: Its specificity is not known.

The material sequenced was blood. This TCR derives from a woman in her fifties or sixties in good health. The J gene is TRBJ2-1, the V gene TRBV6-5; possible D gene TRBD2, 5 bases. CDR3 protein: CASTTLEVGPNEQFF. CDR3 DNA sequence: TGTGCCAGCACCACACTAGAAGTCGGGCCCAATGAGCAGTTCTTC.